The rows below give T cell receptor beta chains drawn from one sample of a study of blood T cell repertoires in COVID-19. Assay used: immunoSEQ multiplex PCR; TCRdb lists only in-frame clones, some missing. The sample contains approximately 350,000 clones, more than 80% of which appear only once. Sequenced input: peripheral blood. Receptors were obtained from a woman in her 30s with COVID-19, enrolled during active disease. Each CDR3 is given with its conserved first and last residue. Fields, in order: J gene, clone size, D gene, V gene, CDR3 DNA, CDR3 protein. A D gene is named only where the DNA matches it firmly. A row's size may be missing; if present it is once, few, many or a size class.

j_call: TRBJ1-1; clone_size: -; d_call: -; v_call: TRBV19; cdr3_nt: TGTGCCAGTAGTCCTGGAGGCCCAGTCGGACCTTGGAACACTGAAGCTTTCTTT; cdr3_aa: CASSPGGPVGPWNTEAFF
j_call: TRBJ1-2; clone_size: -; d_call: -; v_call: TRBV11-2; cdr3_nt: TGTGCCAGCAGCGGCGGGCAGCACTATGGCTACACCTTC; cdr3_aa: CASSGGQHYGYTF
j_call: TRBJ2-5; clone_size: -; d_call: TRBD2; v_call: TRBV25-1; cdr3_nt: TGTGCCAGCAGTGAATGGGGGGGGAAAGAGACCCAGTACTTC; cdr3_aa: CASSEWGGKETQYF
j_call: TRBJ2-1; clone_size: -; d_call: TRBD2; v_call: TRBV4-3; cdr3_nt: TGCGCCAGCAGCCAAGTATGGGCGCGGGGGGGAAACAATGAGCAGTTCTTC; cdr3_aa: CASSQVWARGGNNEQFF
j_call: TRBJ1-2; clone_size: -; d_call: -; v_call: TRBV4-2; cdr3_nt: TGTGCCAGCAGCCCGACCCAAAGCGGGGCCTGGGGCTACACCTTC; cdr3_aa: CASSPTQSGAWGYTF
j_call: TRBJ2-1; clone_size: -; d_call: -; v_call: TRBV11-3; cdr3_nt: TGTGCCAGCACCGACATTTCATTCTACAATGAGCAGTTCTTC; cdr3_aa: CASTDISFYNEQFF
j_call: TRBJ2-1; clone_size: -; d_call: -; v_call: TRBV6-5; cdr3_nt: TGTGCCAGCAGTACAGGGTACAATGAGCAGTTCTTC; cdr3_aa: CASSTGYNEQFF
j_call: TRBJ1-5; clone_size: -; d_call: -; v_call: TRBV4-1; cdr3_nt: TGCGCCAGCAGCCAATACTCCCCCCGCAGGTCCCTCCAGAGCAATCAGCCCCAGCATTTT; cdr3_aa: CASSQYSPRRSLQSNQPQHF
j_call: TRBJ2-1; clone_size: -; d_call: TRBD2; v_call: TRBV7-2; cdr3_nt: TGTGCCAGCAGCTCGAAACCTAGCGGGGTCTCCTACAATGAGCAGTTCTTC; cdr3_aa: CASSSKPSGVSYNEQFF
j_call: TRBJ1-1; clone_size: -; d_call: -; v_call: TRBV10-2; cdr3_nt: TGCGCCAGCAGGATGGGGGGTAACACTGAAGCTTTCTTT; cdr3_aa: CASRMGGNTEAFF
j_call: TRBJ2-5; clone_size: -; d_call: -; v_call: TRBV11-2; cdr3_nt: TGTGCCAGCAGCTTCGGGATTCAAGAGACCCAGTACTTC; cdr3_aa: CASSFGIQETQYF
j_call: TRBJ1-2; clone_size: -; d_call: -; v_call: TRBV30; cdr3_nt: TGTGCCTGGGGAACAGGGTATAGGGGCTACACCTTC; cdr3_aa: CAWGTGYRGYTF
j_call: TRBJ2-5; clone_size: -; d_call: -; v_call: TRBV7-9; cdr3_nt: TGTGCCAGCAGCCCCGGGACAGCGGGGACCCAGTACTTC; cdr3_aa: CASSPGTAGTQYF
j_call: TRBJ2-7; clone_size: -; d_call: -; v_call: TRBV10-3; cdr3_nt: TGTGCCATCAGTGGAGGTTATCCCGGCGAGCAGTACTTC; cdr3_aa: CAISGGYPGEQYF
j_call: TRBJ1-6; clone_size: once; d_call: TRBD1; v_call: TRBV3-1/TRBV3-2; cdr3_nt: TGTGCCAGCAGCCAAATGGGACAGGGGATTTCACCCCTCCACTTT; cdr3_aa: CASSQMGQGISPLHF
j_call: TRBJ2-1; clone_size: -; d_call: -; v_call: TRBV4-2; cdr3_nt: TGTGCCAGCAGCCAAGATGGGGGGGCCGTCTACAATGAGCAGTTCTTC; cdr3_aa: CASSQDGGAVYNEQFF
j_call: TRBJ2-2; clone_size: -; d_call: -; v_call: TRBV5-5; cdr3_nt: TGTGCCAGCAGCTTGGGGGCTAGGGGGTTCCTAAACACCGGGGAGCTGTTTTTT; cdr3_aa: CASSLGARGFLNTGELFF
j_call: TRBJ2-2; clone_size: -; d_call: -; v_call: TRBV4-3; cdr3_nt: TGCGCCAGCAGCCAAGATTACAGGGCCGGGGAGCTGTTTTTT; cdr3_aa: CASSQDYRAGELFF
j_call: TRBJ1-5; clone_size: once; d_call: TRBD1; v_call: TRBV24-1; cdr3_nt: TGTGCCACCAGGACCGGGACAGGGGATAGCAATCAGCCCCAGCATTTT; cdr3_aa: CATRTGTGDSNQPQHF
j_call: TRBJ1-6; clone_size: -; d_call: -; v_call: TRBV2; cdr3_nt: TGTGCCAGCAAAGGGGATTCACCCCTCCACTTT; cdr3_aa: CASKGDSPLHF
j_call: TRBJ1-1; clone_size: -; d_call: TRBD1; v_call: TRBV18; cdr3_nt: TGTGCCAGCTCACTTCGGGACAGGGAGTTCGCTGAAGCTTTCTTT; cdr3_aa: CASSLRDREFAEAFF
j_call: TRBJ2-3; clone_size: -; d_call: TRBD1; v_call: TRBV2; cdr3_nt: TGTGCCAGCAGCAACAGGGGGCTCACAGATACGCAGTATTTT; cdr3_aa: CASSNRGLTDTQYF
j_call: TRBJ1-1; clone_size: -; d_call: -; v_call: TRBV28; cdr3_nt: TGTGCCAGCAGTTCCACGGACATTCCAAGGGCTTTCTTT; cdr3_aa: CASSSTDIPRAFF
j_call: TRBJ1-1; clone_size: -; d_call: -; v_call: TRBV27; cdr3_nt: TGTGCCAGCAGTTTGACAGTGCCGTTGAACACTGAAGCTTTCTTT; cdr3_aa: CASSLTVPLNTEAFF
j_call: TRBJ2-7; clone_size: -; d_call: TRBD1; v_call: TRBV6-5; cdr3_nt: TGTGCCAGCCACACTCCAGGGGGCTTCGGCGAGCAGTACTTC; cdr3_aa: CASHTPGGFGEQYF
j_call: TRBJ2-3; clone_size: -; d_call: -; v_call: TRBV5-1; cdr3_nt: TGCGCCAGCAGCTTAGATGAGGGAGTGGGCACAGATACGCAGTATTTT; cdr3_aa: CASSLDEGVGTDTQYF
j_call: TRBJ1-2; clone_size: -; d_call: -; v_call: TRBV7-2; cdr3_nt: TGTGCCAGCAGCCCCCTCGGAGGAGCGATCTATGGCTACACCTTC; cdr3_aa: CASSPLGGAIYGYTF
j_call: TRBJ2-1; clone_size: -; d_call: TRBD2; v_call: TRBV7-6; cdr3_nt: TGTGCCAGCAGCCCGGGACTAGCGGCATACTCCTACAATGAGCAGTTCTTC; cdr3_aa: CASSPGLAAYSYNEQFF
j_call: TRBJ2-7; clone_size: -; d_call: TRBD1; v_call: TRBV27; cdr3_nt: TGTGCCAGCAGCCCTTGGGACAGCTCCTACGAGCAGTACTTC; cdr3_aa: CASSPWDSSYEQYF
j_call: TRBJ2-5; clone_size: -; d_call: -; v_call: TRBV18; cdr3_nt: TGTGCCAGCTCGGTCAGAGAGACCCAGTACTTC; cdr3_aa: CASSVRETQYF
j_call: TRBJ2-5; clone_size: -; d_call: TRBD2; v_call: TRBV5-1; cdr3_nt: TGCGCCAGCAGCCCCTTGCCCGGGGGAGGACTAGCAGAACAAGAGACCCAGTACTTC; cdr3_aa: CASSPLPGGGLAEQETQYF
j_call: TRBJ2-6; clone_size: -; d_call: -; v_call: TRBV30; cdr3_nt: TGTGCCTGGAGTGTACTAGCTGGGGCCAACGTCCTGACTTTC; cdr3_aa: CAWSVLAGANVLTF
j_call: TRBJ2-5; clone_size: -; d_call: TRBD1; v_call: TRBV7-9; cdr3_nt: TGTGCCAGCAGCCCTGGGACAGGGGGCCTGGAGACCCAGTACTTC; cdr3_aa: CASSPGTGGLETQYF
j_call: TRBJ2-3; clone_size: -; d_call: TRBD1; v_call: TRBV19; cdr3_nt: TGTGCCAGTAGTGGATACGACAGGGTCCCAGATACGCAGTATTTT; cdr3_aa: CASSGYDRVPDTQYF
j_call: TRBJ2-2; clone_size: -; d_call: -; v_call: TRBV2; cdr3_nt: TGTGCCAGCAGTGTAAGCAGGGAGAACACCGGGGAGCTGTTTTTT; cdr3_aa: CASSVSRENTGELFF
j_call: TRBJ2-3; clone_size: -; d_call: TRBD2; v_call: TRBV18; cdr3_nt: TGTGCCAGCTCACCAGAAGTGTCTAGCGGGGCAGATACGCAGTATTTT; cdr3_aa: CASSPEVSSGADTQYF
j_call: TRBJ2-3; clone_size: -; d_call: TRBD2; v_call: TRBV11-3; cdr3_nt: TGTGCCAGCAGCTTACTAGCGGGGTCAGATACGCAGTATTTT; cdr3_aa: CASSLLAGSDTQYF
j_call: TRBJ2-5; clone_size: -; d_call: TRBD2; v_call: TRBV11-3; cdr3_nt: TGTGCCAGCAGCGCCGGGAGGGAGACCCAGTACTTC; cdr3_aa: CASSAGRETQYF
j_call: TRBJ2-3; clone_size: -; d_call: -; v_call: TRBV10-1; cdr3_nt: TGCGCCAGCAGTGAGCTGGACAGGGAGGGGAATACGCAGTATTTT; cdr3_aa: CASSELDREGNTQYF
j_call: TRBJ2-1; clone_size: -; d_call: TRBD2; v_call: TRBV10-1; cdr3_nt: TGCGCCAGCAGTAGTAGCGGGGGGCCCTACAATGAGCAGTTCTTC; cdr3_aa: CASSSSGGPYNEQFF
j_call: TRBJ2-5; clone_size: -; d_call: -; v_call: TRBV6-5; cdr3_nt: TGTGCCAGCAGTTACTGGGGAGACCAAGAGACCCAGTACTTC; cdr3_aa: CASSYWGDQETQYF